This T cell receptor (beta chain) was captured by sequencing in a study of blood T cell repertoires in COVID-19. Study background: Samples of COVID-19 (acute and convalescent) were obtained from the United States, Italy and Spain. From T cells, B-cell-depleted T cells, or PBMCs came the material, which was cDNA or gDNA.

TCRdb keeps only in-frame clones here, not all; method: immunoSEQ multiplex PCR. The sample has around 310,000 clones, around 91% seen once; the top ten hold 8% to 10%. Recruits, aged roughly 18 to 100 years, lived in 24 US areas. Cohort 3 donors were reported recovered after two negative PCRs, clearance, or symptom resolution. The ends were cut back, 0 bases at V and 7 bases at J, with 5 bases in the middle. Germline assignment: CDR1 PRHDT and CDR2 FYEKMQ (reference sequence). The CDR3 runs to 12 residues. Sequenced input: PBMCs or T cells enriched from blood (not recorded which). The chain recombines TRBV13 with TRBJ2-3; D not resolved. The TCR comes from a woman aged 40 to 50 who had recovered from COVID-19. The CDR3 bases are TGTGCCAGCAGCTTAGGAATAAATACGCAGTATTTT. Protein product: CASSLGINTQYF.